The clone carrying this TCR beta chain came up once. The data are from a study of brain T cells in children with intractable seizures. TCRdb's copy holds only in-frame clones and misses some; the assay was immunoSEQ multiplex PCR. The sample contains about 340,000 clones, nearly 95% of which appear only once. Time point given: blood from clinic visit 5 months post-surgery; TSC patient then seizure free. Germline trimming cut 0 bases from V and 4 bases from J; bases unmatched to any gene: 7. This CDR3 has 16 residues. From germline, CDR1 is SGHRS and CDR2 YFSETQ. The V call is TRBV5-1, the J call TRBJ2-7; 10 positions match TRBD2. This sequence originates from a boy younger than two with tuberous sclerosis and intractable seizures. The sequenced sample was peripheral blood, obtained 4 to 5 months after surgery. The CDR3 DNA reads as TGCGCCAGCAGCTTGGCTGCTAGCGGGGGCAATTACGAGCAGTACTTC. It codes for CASSLAASGGNYEQYF.